This T cell receptor (beta chain) was recovered during a study of blood T cell repertoires in COVID-19. Across the whole study: Acute and convalescent COVID-19 samples came from the United States, Italy and Spain. In each case, the material was cDNA or gDNA derived from T cells, B-cell-depleted T cells, or PBMCs.

This clone was observed a few times. Per the study methods: The authors estimated nucleated cell counts from reference gene primer amplification. TCRdb's copy holds only in-frame clones and misses some; the assay was immunoSEQ multiplex PCR. V and J calls plus clone size are reproduced from that table; the DNA served to infer D and trimming. Here the sample spans approximately 230,000 clones, around 80% being singletons. This CDR3 spans 13 amino acids. Trimming pared 1 base from V and 3 bases from J, leaving 7 bases between. CDR1 SGHAT and CDR2 FQNNGV come from the germline V gene. The genes are TRBV11-2 and TRBJ2-7; D is unresolved. Material for sequencing was peripheral blood. The TCR comes from a man aged 25 to 40 with active or convalescent COVID-19. The CDR3: CASSLGRFYEQYF. The CDR3 coding sequence is TGTGCCAGCAGCTTAGGTAGATTCTACGAGCAGTACTTC.